The clone carrying this T cell receptor beta chain was seen ten or more times. Antigen unknown. The data were taken from a study of regulatory T cells in long-lasting Graves disease. As for time point: persistent/refractory GD, antithyroid drugs over 5 years with positive TRAb. PBMC RNA served as the TCR library source. Arm-PCR of CDR3 regions and iRepertoire HTBI primers were used to build TCR beta libraries. Per the study methods: The samples yielded 55 to 75 TRBV and roughly 15 TRBJ segments. TCRdb reprocessed the multiplex PCR reads with MiXCR, giving one entry per CDR3 protein. TCRdb assigned the V and J calls; the authors' analysis was not used. The sample holds 400,000 to 500,000 distinct CDR3 sequences, roughly 20% seen once. This CDR3 region has 13 residues. Germline values: CDR1 MNHEY, CDR2 SMNVEV (reference sequence). V dropped 5 bases and J dropped 3 bases, with 7 bases sitting between them.

Overall study results and limits: Whereas 900 to 1,000 public clonotypes were shared by new patients, persistent patients shared more, at 2,741. Relative to newly diagnosed Graves' patients, persistent ones had lower TCR diversity. Few sampled subjects may have lowered accuracy.

The chain is built from TRBV27 and TRBJ2-2; D gene uncertain. The sequence was obtained from a female donor with Graves disease. Specimen: peripheral blood mononuclear cells (PBMCs), collected when the disease was refractory, from a patient treated with antithyroid drugs. CDR3 in DNA: TGTGCCAGCAGTGGAGCGTACACCGGGGAGCTGTTTTTT. The encoded protein is CASSGAYTGELFF.